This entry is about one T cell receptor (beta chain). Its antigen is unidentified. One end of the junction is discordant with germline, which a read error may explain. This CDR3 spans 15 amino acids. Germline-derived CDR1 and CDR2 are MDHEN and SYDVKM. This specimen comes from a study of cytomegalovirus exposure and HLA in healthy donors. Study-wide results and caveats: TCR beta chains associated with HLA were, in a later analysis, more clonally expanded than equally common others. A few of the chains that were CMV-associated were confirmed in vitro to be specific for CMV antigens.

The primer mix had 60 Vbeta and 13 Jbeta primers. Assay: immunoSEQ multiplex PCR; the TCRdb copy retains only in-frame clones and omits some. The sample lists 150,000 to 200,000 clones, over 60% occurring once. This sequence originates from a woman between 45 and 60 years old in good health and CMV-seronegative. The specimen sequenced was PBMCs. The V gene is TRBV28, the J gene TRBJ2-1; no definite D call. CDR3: CASSLSTGYYNEQFF. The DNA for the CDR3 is TGTGCCAGCAGTTTATCTACCGGATACTACAACGAGCAGTTCTTC.